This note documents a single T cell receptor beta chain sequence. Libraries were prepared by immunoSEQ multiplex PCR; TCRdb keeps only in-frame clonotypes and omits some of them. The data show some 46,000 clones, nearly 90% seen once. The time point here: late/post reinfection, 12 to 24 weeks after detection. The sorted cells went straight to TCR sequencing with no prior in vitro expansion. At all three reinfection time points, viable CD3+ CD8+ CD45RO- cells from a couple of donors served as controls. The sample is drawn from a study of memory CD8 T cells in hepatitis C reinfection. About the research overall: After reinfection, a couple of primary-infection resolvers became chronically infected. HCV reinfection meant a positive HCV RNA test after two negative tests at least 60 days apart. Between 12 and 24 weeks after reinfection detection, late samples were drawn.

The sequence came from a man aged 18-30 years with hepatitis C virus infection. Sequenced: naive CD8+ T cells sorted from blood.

DNA for the CDR3: TGTGCCAGCAGCCACCAGGGCTCCTACGAGCAGTACTTC. It yields the protein CASSHQGSYEQYF. The V gene is TRBV11-3, the J gene TRBJ2-7; TRBD1 is a possible D gene (5 bases). CDR3 length equals 13 residues. Trimming removed 5 bases at V and 0 bases at J, with 8 bases between. Per germline, CDR1 SGHNT and CDR2 YENEEA. Full variable domain (missing parts from reference TRBV11-3 and TRBJ2-7): EAGVVQSPRYKIIEKKQPVAFWCNPISGHNTLYWYLQNLGQGPELLIRYENEEAVDDSQLPKDRFSAERLKGVDSTLKIQPAELGDSAVYLCASSHQGSYEQYFGPGTRLTVT.